What follows are 24 T cell receptor beta chains derived from one specimen sequenced in a study of tumor-infiltrating lymphocytes in oesophageal squamous cell carcinoma. TCRdb recomputed calls from the PCR reads with MiXCR, one row per CDR3 protein. Among 16,000 or so distinct CDR3 sequences listed, 44% were seen once. The material sequenced was blood. These receptors all come from a female donor with esophageal squamous cell carcinoma.

By sample share, this clonotype is medium-sized (0.01 to 0.1%). The CDR3: CASSLFVTGHQPQHF. For the CDR3, the DNA is TGTGCCAGCAGCTTGTTCGTGACAGGGCATCAGCCCCAGCATTTT. V is TRBV7-2 and J is TRBJ1-5, with 7 bases matching TRBD1. The CDR3 length is 15 residues. Germline values: CDR1 SGHTA, CDR2 FQGNSA. V was clipped by 3 bases and J by 5 bases; unmatched bases: 7. The whole variable domain, remainder taken from reference TRBV7-2 and TRBJ1-5, is GAGVSQSPSNKVTEKGKDVELRCDPISGHTALYWYRQSLGQGLEFLIYFQGNSAPDKSGLPSDRFSAERTGGSVSTLTIQRTQQEDSAVYLCASSLFVTGHQPQHFGDGTRLSIL.

V gene TRBV27 combines with J gene TRBJ2-3, with no clear D. V lost 5 bases, J lost 2 bases, and 2 bases lay in between. The CDR3 contains 11 residues. The germline CDR1 and CDR2 sequences are MNHEY and SMNVEV (reference sequence). The CDR3: CASSTTDTQYF. CDR3 nucleotides: TGTGCCAGCAGTACCACAGATACGCAGTATTTT.

This clonotype was counted ten times or more. The chain recombines TRBV9 with TRBJ2-1, with 7 bases that match TRBD1. The CDR3 has 15 residues. Germline-derived CDR1 and CDR2 are SGDLS and YYNGEE. The J segment lost 7 bases and the V segment lost 6 bases, leaving 13 bases of the junction unmatched. CDR3 DNA sequence: TGTGCCAGCAACACACAGGGGTTTCCTTGGAATGAGCAGTTCTTC. It translates to CASNTQGFPWNEQFF.

This clonotype was seen repeatedly, ten times or more. The chain couples TRBV2 to TRBJ2-5, with 7 nucleotides matching TRBD1. CDR1 is SNHLY, CDR2 FYNNEI, per germline. The V segment lost 7 bases and the J segment 4 bases; nucleotides outside the gene matches: 3. The CDR3 contains 12 residues. As DNA, the CDR3 is TGTGCCAGCAAGGCAGGGGGAGAGACCCAGTACTTC. This codes for CASKAGGETQYF. The whole variable domain, remainder taken from reference TRBV2 and TRBJ2-5, is EPEVTQTPSHQVTQMGQEVILRCVPISNHLYFYWYRQILGQKVEFLVSFYNNEISEKSEIFDDQFSVERPDGSNFTLKIRSTKLEDSAMYFCASKAGGETQYFGPGTRLLVL.

This clonotype was seen repeatedly, ten times or more. This chain connects TRBV12-5 to TRBJ1-1; D gene ambiguous. Between the trimmed V and J ends, which lost 3 bases and 0 bases, there was a span of 8 bases. Germline CDR1 reads LGHNT; CDR2 reads FRNRAP. CDR3 length equals 14 residues. CDR3 region: CASGFDGMNTEAFF. CDR3 DNA sequence: TGTGCTAGTGGTTTCGACGGGATGAACACTGAAGCTTTCTTT.

Notes on this clonotype: The conserved phenylalanine or tryptophan is not found at the CDR3 terminus, so this likely reflects a read error. Because the CDR3's place on the DNA is in doubt, the DNA is left out and the CDR3 is given as listed by TCRdb. The chain couples TRBV7-2 to TRBJ2-6; no DNA check was done on the table's D call, TRBD1. The CDR3 length is 16 residues, termini included. Germline values: CDR1 SGHTA, CDR2 FQGNSA. CDR3 region: CASSLQAGANEQFFGN.

Notes on this clonotype: Given the absence of the conserved phenylalanine or tryptophan at the CDR3 end, a read error is likely. The DNA is omitted, as the CDR3 cannot be located on it reliably, and the CDR3 follows TCRdb's listing. The J gene is TRBJ2-6, the V gene TRBV7-2; TRBD2, as called in the table, went unchecked against the DNA. The CDR3 length equals 15 residues, ends included. CDR1 and CDR2 from the germline V gene are SGHTA and FQGNSA. The CDR3: CASSSKGGHEQFFGA.

The chain has TRBV6-2 or TRBV6-3 and TRBJ2-4; TRBD1 is a possible D gene (5 bases). Germline V gene sequence: CDR1 MNHEY, CDR2 SVGEGT. V was pared by 10 bases and J by 3 bases, with 13 bases between. The CDR3 spans 13 residues. The CDR3 is CATAGSGKNIQYF. The CDR3 coding sequence is TGTGCCACCGCAGGGTCGGGCAAAAACATTCAGTACTTC.

V usage is TRBV6-5 and J usage is TRBJ2-5, with D tentatively TRBD2 (6 bases). Trimming pared 0 bases from V and 4 bases from J, leaving 9 bases between. CDR1 and CDR2 from the germline V gene are MNHEY and SVGAGI. This CDR3 is built from 14 residues. CDR3 DNA: TGTGCCAGCAGTTACTCGGGGGGAGGAGAGACCCAGTACTTC. This encodes CASSYSGGGETQYF.

This sequence joins TRBV28 and TRBJ1-2; a weak D match, TRBD1 (5 bases). Per the germline V gene, CDR1 is MDHEN and CDR2 is SYDVKM. The CDR3 consists of 14 residues. V was trimmed by 5 bases and J by 5 bases, leaving 15 bases between them. In DNA, the CDR3 is TGTGCCAGCAGTCCTGACAGCGCTGGGTATGGCTACACCTTC. It translates to CASSPDSAGYGYTF.

This clonotype came up a few times. The rearrangement uses TRBV7-2 and TRBJ2-5; 8 bases fit TRBD1. Near its end, the DNA agrees better with TRBJ2-7, so the J call may be wrong. The CDR3 runs 14 residues. Germline CDR1 reads SGHTA; CDR2 reads FQGNSA. For the CDR3, the DNA is TGTGCCAGCAGCTCAGGGGGCAGCTCCTACGAGCAGTACTTC. It specifies CASSSGGSSYEQYF.

This chain's CDR3 is CATSRPQGAYSGANVLTF. DNA of the CDR3: TGTGCCACCAGCAGGCCCCAGGGGGCATACTCTGGGGCCAACGTCCTGACTTTC. The chain employs TRBV15 and TRBJ2-6, with 8 nucleotides matching TRBD1. From germline, CDR1 is LNHNV and CDR2 YYDKDF (reference sequence). The junction had 7 bases not matched to a gene; V was cut back by 3 bases and J by 0 bases. This CDR3 has 18 residues.

This clonotype was counted ten times or more. The chain combines TRBV11-2 with TRBJ2-7; possibly TRBD1 or TRBD2 for D (5 bases each). The CDR3 extends over 18 amino acids. Trimming took 0 bases from V and 3 from J, leaving 21 bases between them. Germline V gives CDR1 SGHAT, CDR2 FQNNGV. This chain's CDR3 is CASSLEEIGDLEDYEQYF. The CDR3 DNA follows: TGTGCCAGCAGCTTAGAGGAGATTGGGGACCTAGAGGACTACGAGCAGTACTTC.

This clonotype has just a few counts. The rearrangement uses TRBV7-2 and TRBJ2-5; D is unresolved. The assigned J gene may be wrong: the sequence end matches TRBJ2-1 better. This CDR3 is 15 amino acids long. CDR1 is SGHTA and CDR2 is FQGNSA in the germline V gene. The CDR3 region has the DNA TGTGCCAGCCCCTTCCCACTGTGCTCCTACAATGAGCAGTTCTTC. Amino acids: CASPFPLCSYNEQFF.

This clonotype was picked up many times. J is TRBJ2-4 and V is TRBV12-3 or TRBV12-4; D may correspond to TRBD1 or TRBD2 (6 bases each). Near its end, the DNA agrees better with TRBJ2-7, so the J call may be wrong. This CDR3 has 16 amino acids. The CDR3 coding sequence is TGTGCCAGCAGTTCCCCGAAAGGGGGGCGGATAGGCGAGCAGTACTTC. Amino acid sequence: CASSSPKGGRIGEQYF.

This clonotype was picked up many times. The chain employs TRBV5-1 and TRBJ2-1, with TRBD1 identical over 7 bases. This CDR3 is 14 amino acids long. The V segment lost 0 bases and the J segment 8 bases; nucleotides outside the gene matches: 5. The germline CDR1 and CDR2 sequences are SGHRS and YFSETQ. The CDR3 nucleotides are TGCGCCAGCAGCTTGGTGGCAGGGGGTGATGAGCAGTTCTTC. Translating it yields CASSLVAGGDEQFF.

This clonotype was detected many times. The chain recombines TRBV5-1 with TRBJ2-5, with D possibly called TRBD1 or TRBD2 (5 bases each). V gave up 4 bases and J gave up 11 bases, with 21 bases separating them. Germline V gene lookup returns CDR1 SGHRS and CDR2 YFSETQ. This CDR3 has 14 amino acids. CDR3 protein: CASSRGEKYNEQYF. Here the CDR3 DNA reads TGCGCCAGCAGCAGAGGGGAGAAATACAATGAGCAGTACTTC.

CDR3 nucleotides: TGTGCCAGCAGCTTACAACAGGGGAGCACCGGGGAGCTGTTTTTT. This translates into CASSLQQGSTGELFF. The rearrangement uses TRBV7-6 and TRBJ2-2; 7 bases are shared with TRBD1. Germline trimming cut 2 bases from V and 4 bases from J; bases unmatched to any gene: 4. CDR3 length: 15 residues. CDR1 and CDR2 from the germline V gene are SGHVS and FNYEAQ.

This chain joins TRBV7-4 and TRBJ2-1, with D unclear. The end of the DNA aligns better with TRBJ2-5, so the J call may be wrong. Per germline, CDR1 SGHVT and CDR2 SQSDAQ. The CDR3 sequence is 15 residues long. For the CDR3, the DNA is TGTGCCAGCAGCTTAGGCTCCCGGATCGGGGAGACCCAGTACTTC. Protein product: CASSLGSRIGETQYF.

At least ten counts were recorded for this clonotype. DNA of the CDR3: TGTGCCAGCAGCTACATGGGGGCTGGGGGAAACACCATATATTTT. Amino acid sequence: CASSYMGAGGNTIYF. V is TRBV5-6 and J is TRBJ1-3, with D possibly being TRBD1 (6 bases). Looked up from germline, CDR1 is SGHDT and CDR2 is YYEEEE. There are 15 residues in the CDR3. V was clipped by 3 bases and J by 4 bases, with 14 bases between them.

This clonotype was seen only once. The chain links TRBV27 to TRBJ2-2; perhaps TRBD2 as D (6 bases). The CDR3 length is 15 residues. Germline V gives CDR1 MNHEY, CDR2 SMNVEV (reference sequence). V shed 5 bases and J shed 3 bases, with 13 bases lying between them. Here the CDR3 reads CASSRMEGYTGELFF. CDR3 coding DNA: TGTGCCAGCAGTAGAATGGAGGGTTACACCGGGGAGCTGTTTTTT.

Remarks on this clonotype: At one end the junction does not follow the germline gene, possibly because of a read error. The V gene is TRBV5-1, the J gene TRBJ2-1; 7 bases map to TRBD2. Germline-derived CDR1 and CDR2 are SGHRS and YFSETQ. The CDR3 sequence is 14 residues long. The CDR3 DNA sequence: TGCGCCAGCAGCTTGGCCGAGTCTCACCGGGGGGAGGAGTTC. Translation: CASSLAESHRGEEF.

As to this clonotype: One end of the junction varies from germline; a read error may be responsible. V is TRBV7-2 and J is TRBJ2-3; 8 bases align to TRBD2. The DNA end lines up better with TRBJ2-7; the J call may be wrong. Germline V lookup: CDR1 SGHTA, CDR2 FQGNSA. The CDR3 is made up of 14 amino acids. The CDR3 DNA sequence: TGTGCCAGCAGCATAGCGGGATGGGATCGGGAGCAGTACTTC. This sequence encodes CASSIAGWDREQYF.

This chain joins TRBV7-3 and TRBJ2-1, with 7 bases aligning to TRBD1. Germline trimming cut 5 bases from V and 2 bases from J; bases unmatched to any gene: 6. CDR3 length equals 15 residues. Germline V gives CDR1 SGHTA, CDR2 FQGTGA. In nucleotides, the CDR3 is TGTGCCAGCAGCCCGGACAGGACGGCCTACAATGAGCAGTTCTTC. Translation gives CASSPDRTAYNEQFF.